These 32 T cell receptor beta chains were all obtained from the same sample, sequenced in a study of beta chain features in type 1 diabetes. The study's findings and limits: Type 1 diabetes patients had moderately but significantly shorter TCRB CDR3s in all four CD4+ subsets.

Their specific antigens are unknown. TCRB transcripts that were expressed got sequenced, as all of the isolated RNA had been reverse transcribed. TCRdb's copy holds only in-frame clones and misses some; the assay was immunoSEQ multiplex PCR. The data hold approximately 170,000 clones, with less than 10% observed a single time. Sequencing used central memory CD4+ T cells from blood. Every receptor here comes from a man between 18 and 35 years old with type 1 diabetes.

The genes are TRBV5-4 and TRBJ2-1, with 8 bases matching TRBD2. The CDR3 sequence is 13 residues long. Trimming took 1 base from V and 9 from J; bases not matched to a gene: 3. Germline lookup yields CDR1 SGHNT and CDR2 YYREEE (reference sequence). The DNA of the CDR3 is TGTGCCAGCAGCTTGAAAGCGGGAGCTGAGCAGTTCTTC. This sequence encodes CASSLKAGAEQFF.

The chain carries TRBV28 and TRBJ1-5; D remains ambiguous. The CDR3 sequence is 14 residues long. V lost 5 bases, J lost 0 bases, and 8 bases lay in between. Germline V gives CDR1 MDHEN, CDR2 SYDVKM. As DNA, the CDR3 is TGTGCCAGCAGTGCACCCTATAGCAATCAGCCCCAGCATTTT. Translation: CASSAPYSNQPQHF.

This clone has more than one count but fewer than ten. The chain couples TRBV28 to TRBJ1-3; 7 bases agree with TRBD1. The V gene's germline CDR1 is MDHEN and CDR2 SYDVKM. V lost 8 bases and J lost 4; bases outside the gene matches: 2. The CDR3 is 12 amino acids. Written as DNA, the CDR3 is TGTGCCAGCCAACAGGGGGGAAACACCATATATTTT. Translation: CASQQGGNTIYF. The full variable domain, rest sourced from reference TRBV28 and TRBJ1-3, is DVKVTQSSRYLVKRTGEKVFLECVQDMDHENMFWYRQDPGLGLRLIYFSYDVKMKEKGDIPEGYSVSREKKERFSLILESASTNQTSMYLCASQQGGNTIYFGEGSWLTVV.

The chain carries TRBV9 and TRBJ1-3, with a weak D call TRBD1 (6 bases). Per the germline V gene, CDR1 is SGDLS and CDR2 is YYNGEE. This CDR3 spans 15 amino acids. V dropped 1 base and J dropped 0 bases, with 8 bases sitting between them. CDR3: CASSVQGSSGNTIYF. CDR3 bases: TGTGCCAGCAGCGTACAGGGGAGCTCTGGAAACACCATATATTTT.

This clone appeared a few times. This chain links TRBV9 with TRBJ1-6; the D is unclear. The germline V gene encodes CDR1 SGDLS and CDR2 YYNGEE. The ends were cut back, 0 bases at V and 6 bases at J, with 10 bases in the middle. This CDR3 has 15 amino acids. The CDR3 region is CASSVAGGGNSPLHF. CDR3 DNA sequence: TGTGCCAGCAGCGTAGCAGGAGGCGGTAATTCACCCCTCCACTTT.

The J gene is TRBJ1-1, the V gene TRBV19; maybe TRBD1 (6 bases). Per the germline V gene, CDR1 is LNHDA and CDR2 is SQIVND (reference sequence). The CDR3 covers 13 residues. The germline V and J ends were trimmed by 8 bases and 1 base, with 11 bases remaining between them. The CDR3, as DNA: TGTGCCAGTGCGGACAGCCCGAACACTGAAGCTTTCTTT. It translates to CASADSPNTEAFF.

This clone has just a few counts. The chain combines TRBV6-1 with TRBJ2-1; 7 bases align to TRBD1. V was clipped by 1 base and J by 5 bases; unmatched bases: 2. The CDR3 is 14 residues long. CDR1 is MNHNS, CDR2 SASEGT, per germline. The CDR3 sequence is CASSEGQGNNEQFF. Here the CDR3 DNA reads TGTGCCAGCAGTGAAGGACAGGGAAACAATGAGCAGTTCTTC.

The chain joins TRBV7-8 to TRBJ2-7, with D tentatively TRBD1 (6 bases). Trimming removed 3 bases at V and 3 bases at J, with 15 bases between. CDR3 length: 15 residues. Germline CDR1 reads SGHVS; CDR2 reads FQNEAQ. The CDR3 reads CASSFTTGPGYEQYF. CDR3 coding DNA: TGTGCCAGCAGCTTTACGACAGGTCCTGGCTACGAGCAGTACTTC. Full variable domain (remainder filled in from reference TRBV7-8 and TRBJ2-7): GAGVSQSPRYKVAKRGQDVALRCDPISGHVSLFWYQQALGQGPEFLTYFQNEAQLDKSGLPSDRFFAERPEGSVSTLKIQRTQQEDSAVYLCASSFTTGPGYEQYFGPGTRLTVT.

DNA of the CDR3: TGTGCCTGGAGTGTACCCGACAGGGGGAACCAGCCCCAGCATTTT. Encoded protein: CAWSVPDRGNQPQHF. This chain uses TRBV30 with TRBJ1-5, with 9 bases that match TRBD1. The germline V gene has CDR1 GTSNPN and CDR2 SVGIG (reference sequence). There are 15 residues in the CDR3. V shed 0 bases, J shed 7 bases, and the junction held 7 bases outside the gene matches.

At least ten counts were recorded for this clone. CDR3 sequence: CASRGQVTVETQYF. For the CDR3, the DNA is TGTGCCAGCAGGGGTCAGGTGACGGTAGAGACCCAGTACTTC. V usage is TRBV2 and J usage is TRBJ2-5; D gene unclear. This CDR3 is 14 amino acids long. Germline-derived CDR1 and CDR2 are SNHLY and FYNNEI. Trimming took off 6 bases at V and 4 bases at J, with 15 bases between the two ends.

CDR3 amino acids: CASSLAGGPFYEQYF. The CDR3 DNA reads TGTGCCAGCAGCCTAGCGGGAGGGCCTTTCTACGAGCAGTACTTC. This sequence joins TRBV9 and TRBJ2-7, with 12 nucleotides matching TRBD2. CDR1 SGDLS and CDR2 YYNGEE come from the germline V gene. This CDR3 contains 15 residues. The V gene end was trimmed by 4 bases and the J gene end by 3 bases; junction bases not matched to a gene: 5.

The chain uses TRBV18 and TRBJ2-3, with 7 bases that match TRBD1. Germline lookup yields CDR1 KGHSH and CDR2 LQKENI. This CDR3 contains 14 residues. After removal of 8 bases from V and 2 bases from J, the junction contained 7 bases not matched to a gene. In DNA, the CDR3 is TGTGCCAGCCGCAACAGGGGCGTCACAGATACGCAGTATTTT. It codes for CASRNRGVTDTQYF.

In its sample, this clone was seen many times. The rearrangement links TRBV30 to TRBJ2-4, with 7 bases lining up with TRBD1. Looked up from germline, CDR1 is GTSNPN and CDR2 is SVGIG (reference sequence). The CDR3 has 15 amino acids. V was pared by 1 base and J by 3 bases, with 6 bases of the junction left unmatched. CDR3 in DNA: TGTGCCTGGAGTGACTACAGGGGTGGCAAAAACATTCAGTACTTC. Translated: CAWSDYRGGKNIQYF. Drawing the rest from reference TRBV30 and TRBJ2-4, the complete variable domain is SQTIHQWPATLVQPVGSPLSLECTVEGTSNPNLYWYRQAAGRGLQLLFYSVGIGQISSEVPQNLSASRPQDRQFILSSKKLLLSDSGFYLCAWSDYRGGKNIQYFGAGTRLSVL.

This chain joins TRBV27 and TRBJ1-5; no clear D. The CDR3 totals 15 residues. Germline V gene lookup returns CDR1 MNHEY and CDR2 SMNVEV (reference sequence). V lost 8 bases, J lost 0 bases, and 14 bases lay in between. CDR3 protein: CASPTFYYSNQPQHF. The CDR3, as DNA: TGTGCCAGCCCCACATTTTATTATAGCAATCAGCCCCAGCATTTT.

CDR3 sequence reads: CASSPWTVYEQYF. CDR3 DNA sequence: TGTGCCAGCAGCCCCTGGACAGTCTACGAGCAGTACTTC. The rearrangement joins TRBV14 to TRBJ2-7, with D maybe TRBD1 (6 bases). Germline CDR1 and CDR2: SGHDN and FVKESK. This CDR3 is built from 13 residues. V was pared by 4 bases and J by 3 bases, with 10 bases between.

This clone appeared many times. The chain is built from TRBV4-3 and TRBJ2-6; D gene uncertain. Germline CDR1 LGHNA, CDR2 YSLEER. Trimming pared 0 bases from V and 0 bases from J, leaving 9 bases between. The CDR3 spans 17 residues. Here the CDR3 DNA reads TGCGCCAGCAGCCAAGAACCACACCGCTCTGGGGCCAACGTCCTGACTTTC. It yields the protein CASSQEPHRSGANVLTF.

There are a few counts of this clone. The genes are TRBV29-1 and TRBJ1-2; D remains unclear. The CDR3 totals 14 residues. Trimming stripped 1 base from V and 2 bases from J, with 11 bases between. Germline V CDR1 and CDR2: SQVTM, ANQGSEA. In DNA form, the CDR3 reads TGCAGCGTTGAAGGGCGAGGGAACAACTATGGCTACACCTTC. Its translation is CSVEGRGNNYGYTF.

The chain couples TRBV2 to TRBJ2-4; the match to TRBD2 covers 7 bases. The V gene end was trimmed by 8 bases and the J gene end by 15 bases; junction bases not matched to a gene: 16. Germline V gene lookup returns CDR1 SNHLY and CDR2 FYNNEI. The CDR3 spans 13 residues. CDR3 DNA: TGTGCCAGCCGAACCTCTCTCGGGGGGTTTCTGTACTTC. It is translated as CASRTSLGGFLYF.

In its sample, this clone was seen a few times. V is TRBV7-2 and J is TRBJ2-2, with 11 bases identical to TRBD1. Germline V gives CDR1 SGHTA, CDR2 FQGNSA. This CDR3 has 16 residues. With V trimmed by 5 bases and J by 2 bases, 4 bases remained unmatched. The CDR3 is CASSERTGGNTGELFF. CDR3 coding DNA: TGTGCCAGCAGCGAGAGGACAGGGGGCAACACCGGGGAGCTGTTTTTT.

The V call is TRBV5-1, the J call TRBJ2-7; the match to TRBD1 covers 9 bases. Germline-derived CDR1 and CDR2 are SGHRS and YFSETQ. The CDR3 extends over 13 amino acids. V shed 5 bases, J shed 5 bases, and the junction held 5 bases outside the gene matches. In nucleotides, the CDR3 is TGCGCCAGCAGTTTAAGGACAGGGGACGAGCAGTACTTC. Encoded protein: CASSLRTGDEQYF.

The chain couples TRBV5-4 to TRBJ2-3; TRBD2 matches 8 bases. Germline assignment: CDR1 SGHNT and CDR2 YYREEE (reference sequence). This CDR3 region has 15 residues. The junction had 8 bases not matched to a gene; V was cut back by 5 bases and J by 3 bases. The CDR3 sequence is CASRSLAATTDTQYF. In DNA, the CDR3 is TGTGCCAGCAGGTCACTAGCGGCCACAACAGATACGCAGTATTTT.

The chain combines TRBV2 with TRBJ1-3; D gene unclear. Germline-derived CDR1 and CDR2 are SNHLY and FYNNEI. The CDR3 runs to 14 residues. The V gene lost 3 bases and the J gene lost 0 bases, with 6 bases spanning the gap. Here the CDR3 reads CASSDQVSGNTIYF. The CDR3 DNA reads TGTGCCAGCAGTGACCAGGTCTCTGGAAACACCATATATTTT.

This clone was seen a handful of times. The chain uses TRBV4-1 and TRBJ1-5; 7 nucleotides agree with TRBD1. Germline-derived CDR1 and CDR2 are MGHRA and YSYEKL. V shed 3 bases and J 6 bases; nucleotides not matched to a gene: 5. This CDR3 contains 14 residues. This chain's CDR3 is CASSQGQGGQPQHF. CDR3 in DNA: TGCGCCAGCAGCCAGGGGCAGGGGGGTCAGCCCCAGCATTTT.

V is TRBV28 and J is TRBJ1-5; 7 bases line up with TRBD1. The CDR3 is 15 amino acids. Germline V lookup: CDR1 MDHEN, CDR2 SYDVKM. V gave up 7 bases and J gave up 5 bases; unmatched junction bases: 11. CDR3 nucleotide sequence: TGTGCCAGCACCTCAGGGGGAGGCTTAGATCAGCCCCAGCATTTT. Translation gives CASTSGGGLDQPQHF.

In this sample, this clone turned up once. The chain employs TRBV4-3 and TRBJ1-2; D is uncertain. The CDR3 runs 14 residues. Germline CDR1 is LGHNA and CDR2 is YSLEER. V was clipped by 4 bases and J by 2 bases, with 11 bases between them. CDR3 amino acids: CASSPGPTNYGYTF. The CDR3, as DNA: TGCGCCAGCAGCCCAGGTCCGACCAACTATGGCTACACCTTC.

This clone was recorded a few times. The genes are TRBV2 and TRBJ1-6; TRBD1 matches at 9 bases. The V and J ends lost 7 bases and 4 bases, in that order; junction bases with no gene match: 5. The length of the CDR3 is 15 residues. Germline CDR1 and CDR2: SNHLY and FYNNEI. CDR3 in amino acids: CASTTGGSYNSPLHF. The CDR3 DNA reads as TGTGCCAGCACTACAGGGGGCTCATATAATTCACCCCTCCACTTT.

V gene TRBV28 combines with J gene TRBJ2-1, with a tentative D call TRBD2 (6 bases). Germline V gives CDR1 MDHEN, CDR2 SYDVKM. The V end was cut by 6 bases, the J end by 8 bases, with 17 bases between. This CDR3 comprises 14 residues. The CDR3 protein is CASRIVGGKDEQFF. In DNA form, the CDR3 reads TGTGCCAGCAGAATTGTAGGCGGGAAGGATGAGCAGTTCTTC.

In its sample, this clone was seen a few times. The V call is TRBV6-5, the J call TRBJ2-1; perhaps TRBD1 as D (5 bases). Germline CDR1 is MNHEY and CDR2 is SVGAGI. This CDR3 region has 13 residues. Between the trimmed V and J ends, which lost 2 bases and 5 bases, there was a span of 7 bases. In nucleotides, the CDR3 is TGTGCCAGCAGTTACGGGGCGGACAATGAGCAGTTCTTC. As protein: CASSYGADNEQFF.

The table lists this clone with a few counts. The chain joins TRBV6-5 to TRBJ2-1, with 8 positions matching TRBD1. Germline trimming cut 6 bases from V and 3 bases from J; bases unmatched to any gene: 7. Looked up from germline, CDR1 is MNHEY and CDR2 is SVGAGI. The CDR3 has 15 amino acids. The DNA for the CDR3 is TGTGCCAGCAGGGTCGGGACAGGTTTCTACAATGAGCAGTTCTTC. This encodes CASRVGTGFYNEQFF.

The V call is TRBV5-8, the J call TRBJ2-3; a weak D match, TRBD1 (6 bases). The V end lost 3 bases, the J end lost 2 bases, and 7 bases lay between the germline ends. Germline V CDR1 and CDR2: SGHTS, YDEGEE. This CDR3 region has 13 residues. CDR3 nucleotide sequence: TGTGCCAGCAGCTGGACAGCCACAGATACGCAGTATTTT. This encodes CASSWTATDTQYF. The full variable domain, completed using reference TRBV5-8 and TRBJ2-3, is EAGVTQSPTHLIKTRGQQATLRCSPISGHTSVYWYQQALGLGLQFLLWYDEGEERNRGNFPPRFSGRQFPNYSSELNVNALELEDSALYLCASSWTATDTQYFGPGTRLTVL.

This clone was picked up a small number of times. The rearrangement uses TRBV4-2 and TRBJ2-1, with D possibly being TRBD2 (6 bases). The CDR3 covers 14 residues. The V end lost 2 bases, the J end lost 5 bases, and 10 bases lay between the germline ends. Germline lookup yields CDR1 LGHNA and CDR2 YNFKEQ. In nucleotides, the CDR3 is TGTGCCAGCAGCCAACGGGGGATTGACAATGAGCAGTTCTTC. It specifies CASSQRGIDNEQFF.

The chain is built from TRBV27 and TRBJ2-3, with TRBD2 identical over 8 bases. Trimming at V came to 3 bases and at J to 5 bases, leaving 7 bases not matched to a gene. CDR3 length equals 15 residues. CDR1 MNHEY and CDR2 SMNVEV come from the germline V gene (reference sequence). The DNA of the CDR3 is TGTGCCAGCAGTTTTTCGGGAGGGCCTGGAGATACGCAGTATTTT. Translating gives CASSFSGGPGDTQYF.